The source of this T cell receptor (beta chain) is a study of long-term antiretroviral therapy in people with HIV. Findings and caveats of the study: Adherence to ART, viral resistance and therapy changes lacked any data.

Specimens retained about 0.85-11 million cryopreserved PBMC preceding DNA extraction. The CDR3 is made up of 18 amino acids. Germline CDR1 LGHNA, CDR2 YSLEER. V lost 1 base, J lost 1 base, and 17 bases lay in between. Comment on this clone: Its cognate antigen is unknown.

Sequencing relied on immunoSEQ assay v3.0, run at survey level. Clones were sequenced by immunoSEQ multiplex PCR, and TCRdb holds only the in-frame ones, with some missing. The sample comprises 48,000 or so clones, approximately 79% of which are singletons, and roughly 3% rests with the top ten. The chain couples TRBV4-3 to TRBJ2-1, with D possibly matching TRBD2 (6 bases). This TCR came from a woman aged 18-35 years with HIV. This material consisted of unsorted PBMCs, taken 0.8 years after starting antiretroviral therapy. The DNA for the CDR3 is TGCGCCAGCAGCCAAGTCTGGGACTTCTGGAAATCCTACAATGAGCAGTTCTTC. It codes for CASSQVWDFWKSYNEQFF.